This TCR beta chain derives from a study of T cells in localized non-small cell lung cancer. Study-wide results and limits: Peak T cell clonality was found in uninvolved adjacent lung, exceeding tumor. Adjacent lung had a median around 50 of the 100 largest tumor clones.

Concerning this clone itself: Its antigen is unknown.

Sequencing was performed with immunoSEQ multiplex PCR; in TCRdb, only in-frame clones are kept and a portion is missing. The sample includes about 29,000 clones, about 88% of them seen just once. Here the sequenced sample was peripheral blood, taken before any cancer treatment. The receptor was isolated from a woman aged 40-69 years with stage I lung adenocarcinoma.

CDR3 loop: CASSPPGGGVSGNTIYF. The CDR3 DNA reads as TGTGCCAGCTCACCCCCAGGAGGCGGGGTCTCTGGAAACACCATATATTTT. The chain uses TRBV18 and TRBJ1-3; the D is unclear. Germline CDR1 and CDR2: KGHSH and LQKENI. V was pared by 3 bases and J by 0 bases, with 15 bases between. This CDR3 region has 17 residues.